This T cell receptor (beta chain) was recovered during a study of blood T cells in healthy people across ages. Broader study findings: Strong correlation existed between TCR beta diversity and naive T cell percentage.

The ends were cut back, 5 bases at V and 6 bases at J, with 22 bases in the middle. Per the germline V gene, CDR1 is SEHNR and CDR2 is FQNEAQ (reference sequence). The CDR3 contains 16 residues. In the case of this clonotype: Its specificity is not known.

A J-beta primer mix and a sample-barcoded 5' primer were used in a second PCR of about 6 to 12 cycles. Tags on each cDNA molecule came from a template-switch adaptor with 12 random nucleotides. TCRdb reprocessed the 5' RACE reads via MiXCR and lists one record per CDR3 protein. The table records about 650,000 distinct CDR3 sequences, around 32% of them present only once. Each donor supplied approximately 10 milliliters of peripheral blood. Total RNA, at least 5 micrograms per sample, came from PBMCs. The chain links TRBV7-9 to TRBJ1-2; perhaps TRBD1 as D (5 bases). The sample was blood. The receptor's source is a woman of 80 years or more in good health. CDR3 coding DNA: TGTGCCAGCAGCCCTCAGACCCACGATAGGGGAGATGGCTACACCTTC. Translated: CASSPQTHDRGDGYTF.